Listed below are T cell receptor beta chains from one sample, sequenced in a study of yellow fever vaccine responses in identical twins. A single record per CDR3 protein comes from TCRdb applying MiXCR to the RT-PCR reads. The sample lists 15,000 or so distinct CDR3 sequences; approximately 88% were seen once. Sequencing was performed on T cells from blood (PBMCs), unsorted or a sorted subset (not recorded which), taken before or after yellow fever vaccination (not recorded which). The origin of the receptors is a woman in her late teens or twenties who received the yellow fever vaccine. CDR3s include the opening cysteine and the closing phenylalanine or tryptophan. A D gene is named only where the DNA matches it firmly. Clone size is stated in some rows and not others, as once, few, many or a class when expanded.

d_gene,v_gene,abundance,j_gene,CDR3aa,CDR3nt
.,TRBV19,.,TRBJ1-6,CASSMQDSPLHF,TGTGCCAGTAGTATGCAGGATTCACCCCTCCACTTT
.,TRBV10-3,.,TRBJ2-5,CAISESDGGETQYF,TGTGCCATCAGTGAGTCGGACGGTGGGGAGACCCAGTACTTC
.,TRBV6-5,few,TRBJ2-7,CASSYSSASSYEQYF,TGTGCCAGCAGTTACTCGTCTGCTAGCAGCTACGAGCAGTACTTC
TRBD1,TRBV28,.,TRBJ2-1,CASSLGDRVRDEQFF,TGTGCCAGCAGTTTAGGAGACAGGGTGAGGGATGAGCAGTTCTTC
.,TRBV24-1,.,TRBJ2-3,CATAGSSGDTQYF,TGTGCCACCGCCGGGAGCTCCGGAGATACGCAGTATTTT
.,TRBV29-1,.,TRBJ2-1,CSVAGVNEQFF,TGCAGCGTTGCAGGGGTCAATGAGCAGTTCTTC
.,TRBV27,.,TRBJ1-2,CASGDPAAKTNYGYTF,TGTGCCAGCGGGGACCCCGCGGCCAAAACAAACTATGGCTACACCTTC
TRBD1,TRBV18,.,TRBJ1-5,CASSGQGNSNQPQHF,TGTGCCAGCTCCGGACAGGGGAATAGCAATCAGCCCCAGCATTTT
.,TRBV11-1,.,TRBJ1-2,CASSPNLGVRGNGYTF,TGTGCCAGCAGCCCCAACCTAGGGGTACGGGGTAATGGCTACACCTTC
.,TRBV28,.,TRBJ2-7,CASSGPDSYEQYF,TGTGCCAGCAGTGGCCCGGACTCCTACGAGCAGTACTTC
TRBD1,TRBV20-1,.,TRBJ2-2,CSARSTGMNTGELFF,TGCAGTGCTAGGTCGACAGGGATGAACACCGGGGAGCTGTTTTTT
TRBD1,TRBV14,.,TRBJ2-7,CASSRGQDYEQYF,TGTGCCAGCAGCCGCGGACAGGATTACGAGCAGTACTTC
TRBD2,TRBV29-1,.,TRBJ2-7,CSVAAGGPSSYEQYF,TGCAGCGTAGCAGCGGGAGGGCCCAGCTCCTACGAGCAGTACTTC
.,TRBV7-2,once,TRBJ2-3,CASSSASVNTDTQYF,TGTGCCAGCAGCTCAGCTAGCGTCAACACAGATACGCAGTATTTT
.,TRBV4-1,.,TRBJ1-4,CASSRAEEKLFF,TGCGCCAGCAGCCGGGCGGAGGAAAAACTGTTTTTT
.,TRBV19,.,TRBJ1-2,CASTDTFTNYGYTF,TGTGCCAGTACGGACACCTTTACTAACTATGGCTACACCTTC
.,TRBV2,.,TRBJ2-7,CASRSTGISYEQYF,TGTGCCAGCAGATCTACAGGGATCTCCTACGAGCAGTACTTC
TRBD2,TRBV7-6,.,TRBJ2-5,CASSRLAGSETQYF,TGTGCCAGCAGCCGACTAGCGGGTTCGGAGACCCAGTACTTC
TRBD1,TRBV9,.,TRBJ1-4,CASSPGTVSPAATNEKLFF,TGTGCCAGCAGCCCCGGGACAGTTTCCCCTGCTGCAACTAATGAAAAACTGTTTTTT
.,TRBV14,.,TRBJ2-1,CASSQDRALQFF,TGTGCCAGCAGCCAAGATCGGGCCTTGCAGTTCTTC
TRBD2,TRBV29-1,once,TRBJ2-7,CSALGAGGLTYEQYF,TGCAGCGCCCTAGGGGCGGGAGGACTGACCTACGAGCAGTACTTC
.,TRBV12-3/TRBV12-4,.,TRBJ2-3,CASRAGQTTDTQYF,TGTGCCAGCAGGGCCGGACAGACCACAGATACGCAGTATTTT
.,TRBV5-1,.,TRBJ1-2,CASSTGSNYGYTF,TGCGCCAGCTCAACAGGGTCCAACTATGGCTACACCTTC
TRBD1,TRBV29-1,.,TRBJ2-1,CSASTGLNEQFF,TGCAGCGCCTCGACAGGGCTCAATGAGCAGTTCTTC
.,TRBV11-2,.,TRBJ1-1,CASSFRQGTEAFF,TGTGCCAGCAGCTTCAGGCAGGGGACTGAAGCTTTCTTT
.,TRBV18,.,TRBJ2-7,CASSPPGRQSSYEQYF,TGTGCCAGCTCACCACCGGGGAGACAGAGCTCCTACGAGCAGTACTTC
TRBD2,TRBV5-6,.,TRBJ2-1,CASSSIGTSGSSYNEQFF,TGTGCCAGCAGCTCCATCGGGACAAGCGGGAGCTCGTACAATGAGCAGTTCTTC
TRBD1,TRBV6-5,.,TRBJ1-5,CASISIQGNQPQHF,TGTGCCAGCATTTCAATACAGGGGAATCAGCCCCAGCATTTT
.,TRBV29-1,.,TRBJ2-3,CSVAGDTDTQYF,TGCAGCGTTGCAGGGGACACAGATACGCAGTATTTT
.,TRBV19,.,TRBJ1-5,CASSVDNQPQHF,TGTGCCAGTAGTGTGGACAATCAGCCCCAGCATTTT
.,TRBV28,.,TRBJ2-5,CASSHRDLETQYF,TGTGCCAGCAGTCACAGGGATTTAGAGACCCAGTACTTC
.,TRBV29-1,.,TRBJ2-7,CSAGELGPYEQYF,TGCAGCGCCGGAGAACTAGGGCCCTACGAGCAGTACTTC
.,TRBV2,once,TRBJ2-3,CASSEAGRFTDTQYF,TGTGCCAGCAGTGAGGCAGGGCGGTTCACAGATACGCAGTATTTT
.,TRBV12-3/TRBV12-4,.,TRBJ1-1,CASRGLSGEAFF,TGTGCCAGCAGGGGGCTTAGCGGTGAAGCTTTCTTT
.,TRBV5-1,.,TRBJ1-2,CASSLAALSRDTGYTF,TGCGCCAGCAGCTTGGCCGCTCTCTCCAGGGATACTGGCTACACCTTC
TRBD1,TRBV4-3,.,TRBJ2-3,CASSQASTGPDTQYF,TGCGCCAGCAGCCAAGCCTCGACAGGGCCAGATACGCAGTATTTT
.,TRBV11-2,.,TRBJ2-7,CASSLGYTYEQYF,TGTGCCAGCAGCTTAGGTTACACCTACGAGCAGTACTTC
.,TRBV2,.,TRBJ2-1,CASSERHPSSYNEQFF,TGTGCCAGCAGTGAGCGACACCCGAGCTCCTACAATGAGCAGTTCTTC
.,TRBV7-9,.,TRBJ1-5,CASGNINQPQHF,TGTGCCAGCGGCAACATTAATCAGCCCCAGCATTTT
.,TRBV20-1,.,TRBJ1-5,CSATNPGAPTDPQHF,TGCAGTGCTACTAATCCAGGGGCCCCGACGGATCCCCAGCATTTT
.,TRBV19,.,TRBJ2-7,CASSMVPNYEQYF,TGTGCCAGTAGTATGGTCCCCAACTACGAGCAGTACTTC
.,TRBV2,.,TRBJ2-1,CASSDHNEQFF,TGTGCCAGCAGTGATCACAATGAGCAGTTCTTC
.,TRBV2,few,TRBJ2-1,CASSDLGGRTYNEQFF,TGTGCCAGCAGTGATTTGGGTGGGAGGACCTACAATGAGCAGTTCTTC
.,TRBV4-2,.,TRBJ2-1,CASSQDWDPVDEQFF,TGTGCCAGCAGCCAAGATTGGGACCCGGTGGATGAGCAGTTCTTC
.,TRBV18,.,TRBJ2-5,CASSPTQETQYF,TGTGCCAGCTCACCAACTCAAGAGACCCAGTACTTC
.,TRBV12-3/TRBV12-4,few,TRBJ1-2,CASSIRELGDYGYTF,TGTGCCAGCTCGATACGGGAGCTTGGAGACTATGGCTACACCTTC
.,TRBV6-5,.,TRBJ1-5,CASSYSILGGQPQHF,TGTGCCAGCAGTTACTCGATACTGGGCGGTCAGCCCCAGCATTTT
.,TRBV25-1,.,TRBJ2-2,CASSADRNTGELFF,TGTGCCAGCAGTGCCGACAGAAACACCGGGGAGCTGTTTTTT
.,TRBV10-3,.,TRBJ1-5,CAISEVVQNQPQHF,TGTGCCATCAGTGAGGTGGTACAAAATCAGCCCCAGCATTTT
.,TRBV20-1,.,TRBJ2-5,CSARGHGEETQYF,TGCAGTGCTAGAGGCCACGGAGAAGAGACCCAGTACTTC
.,TRBV11-1,.,TRBJ2-7,CASSKDNSYEQYF,TGTGCCAGCAGCAAGGACAACTCCTACGAGCAGTACTTC